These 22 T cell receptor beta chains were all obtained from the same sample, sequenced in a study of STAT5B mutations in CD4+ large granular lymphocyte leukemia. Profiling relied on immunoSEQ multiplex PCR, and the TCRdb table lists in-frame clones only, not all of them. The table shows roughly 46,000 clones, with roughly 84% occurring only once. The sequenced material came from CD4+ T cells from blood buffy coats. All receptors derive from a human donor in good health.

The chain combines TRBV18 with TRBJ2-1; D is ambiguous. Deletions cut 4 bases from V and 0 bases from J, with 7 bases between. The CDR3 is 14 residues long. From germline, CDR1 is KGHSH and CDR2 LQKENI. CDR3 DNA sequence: TGTGCCAGCTCACTCAGCAGCTCCTACAATGAGCAGTTCTTC. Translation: CASSLSSSYNEQFF.

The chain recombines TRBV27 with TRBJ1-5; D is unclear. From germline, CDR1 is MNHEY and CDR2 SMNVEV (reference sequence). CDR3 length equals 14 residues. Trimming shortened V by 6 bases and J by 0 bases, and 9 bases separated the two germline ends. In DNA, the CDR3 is TGTGCCAGCAGGAGGGTATATAGCAATCAGCCCCAGCATTTT. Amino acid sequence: CASRRVYSNQPQHF.

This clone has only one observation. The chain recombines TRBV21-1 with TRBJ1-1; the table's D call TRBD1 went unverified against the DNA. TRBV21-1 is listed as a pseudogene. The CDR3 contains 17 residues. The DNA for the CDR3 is TGTGCCAGCAGCAAAGTCCGGTATACAGGGGCTAGGGGAGAAGCTTTCTTT. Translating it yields CASSKVRYTGARGEAFF.

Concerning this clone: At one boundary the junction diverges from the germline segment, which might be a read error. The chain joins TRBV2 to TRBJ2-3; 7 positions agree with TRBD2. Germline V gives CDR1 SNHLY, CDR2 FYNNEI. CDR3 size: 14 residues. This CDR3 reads CASREAGNTDTQYF. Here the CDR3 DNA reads TGTGCCAGCAGGGAAGCGGGAAACACAGATACGCAGTATTTT. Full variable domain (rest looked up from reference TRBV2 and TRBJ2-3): EPEVTQTPSHQVTQMGQEVILRCVPISNHLYFYWYRQILGQKVEFLVSFYNNEISEKSEIFDDQFSVERPDGSNFTLKIRSTKLEDSAMYFCASREAGNTDTQYFGPGTRLTVL.

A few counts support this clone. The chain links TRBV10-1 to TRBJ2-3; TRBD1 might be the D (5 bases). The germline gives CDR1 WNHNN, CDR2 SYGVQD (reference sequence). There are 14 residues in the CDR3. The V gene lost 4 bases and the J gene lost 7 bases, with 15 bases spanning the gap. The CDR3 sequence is CASSVERGPYTQYF. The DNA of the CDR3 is TGCGCCAGCAGTGTGGAAAGGGGCCCTTATACGCAGTATTTT.

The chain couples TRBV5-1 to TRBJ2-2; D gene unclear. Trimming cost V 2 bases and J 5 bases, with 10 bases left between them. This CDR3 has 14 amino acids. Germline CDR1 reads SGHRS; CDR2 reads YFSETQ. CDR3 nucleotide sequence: TGCGCCAGCAGCTTTGGAAGCAGGACCGGGGAGCTGTTTTTT. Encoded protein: CASSFGSRTGELFF.

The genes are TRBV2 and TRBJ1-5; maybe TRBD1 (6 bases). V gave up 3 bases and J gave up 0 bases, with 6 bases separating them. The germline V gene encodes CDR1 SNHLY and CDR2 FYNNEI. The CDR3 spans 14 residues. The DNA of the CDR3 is TGTGCCAGCAGTGAGGGGGCTAGCAATCAGCCCCAGCATTTT. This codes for CASSEGASNQPQHF.

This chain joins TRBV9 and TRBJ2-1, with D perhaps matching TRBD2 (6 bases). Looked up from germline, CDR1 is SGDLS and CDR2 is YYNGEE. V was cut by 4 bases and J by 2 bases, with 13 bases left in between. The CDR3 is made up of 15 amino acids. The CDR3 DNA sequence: TGTGCCAGCAGCCCCTTGGACTACACCTACAATGAGCAGTTCTTC. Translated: CASSPLDYTYNEQFF.

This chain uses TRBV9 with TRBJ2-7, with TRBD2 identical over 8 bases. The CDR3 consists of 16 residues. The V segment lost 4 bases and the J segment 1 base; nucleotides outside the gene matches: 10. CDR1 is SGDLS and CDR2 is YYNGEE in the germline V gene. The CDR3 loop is CASSREGSGASYEQYF. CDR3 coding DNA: TGTGCCAGCAGCCGGGAGGGTAGCGGGGCTTCCTACGAGCAGTACTTC. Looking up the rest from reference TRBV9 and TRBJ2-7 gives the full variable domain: DSGVTQTPKHLITATGQRVTLRCSPRSGDLSVYWYQQSLDQGLQFLIQYYNGEERAKGNILERFSAQQFPDLHSELNLSSLELGDSALYFCASSREGSGASYEQYFGPGTRLTVT.

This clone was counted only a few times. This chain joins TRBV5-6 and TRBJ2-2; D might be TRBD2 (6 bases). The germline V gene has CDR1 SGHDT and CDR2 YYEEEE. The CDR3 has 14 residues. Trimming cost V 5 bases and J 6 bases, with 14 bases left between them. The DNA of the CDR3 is TGTGCCAGCAGGGGACTCGGGTCGGCCGGGGAGCTGTTTTTT. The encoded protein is CASRGLGSAGELFF.

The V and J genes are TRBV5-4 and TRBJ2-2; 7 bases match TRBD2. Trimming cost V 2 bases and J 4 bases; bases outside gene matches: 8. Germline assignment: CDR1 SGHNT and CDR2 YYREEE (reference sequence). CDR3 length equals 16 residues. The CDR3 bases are TGTGCCAGCAGCTTCTACAGCGGGGTAGGCACCGGGGAGCTGTTTTTT. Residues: CASSFYSGVGTGELFF.

The CDR3 is CASSFLGGPSSYNEQFF. CDR3 bases: TGTGCCAGCAGCTTCTTAGGGGGCCCGAGCTCCTACAATGAGCAGTTCTTC. This chain connects TRBV12-1 to TRBJ2-1; the table assigns TRBD1, which was not confirmed against the DNA. TRBV12-1 is a known pseudogene. The CDR3 has 17 residues.

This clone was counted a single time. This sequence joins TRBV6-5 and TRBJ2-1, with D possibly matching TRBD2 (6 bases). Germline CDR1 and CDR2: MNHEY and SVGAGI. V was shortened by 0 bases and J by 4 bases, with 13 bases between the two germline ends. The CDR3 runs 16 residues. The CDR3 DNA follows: TGTGCCAGCAGTTACTCAGCTGCGGGGTTTTACAATGAGCAGTTCTTC. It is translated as CASSYSAAGFYNEQFF.

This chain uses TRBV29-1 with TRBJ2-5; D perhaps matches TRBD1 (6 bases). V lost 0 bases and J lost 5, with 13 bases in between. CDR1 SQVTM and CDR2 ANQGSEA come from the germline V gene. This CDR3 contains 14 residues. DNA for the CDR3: TGCAGCGTTGAAGATCGAGGGGGAACGGAGACCCAGTACTTC. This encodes CSVEDRGGTETQYF.

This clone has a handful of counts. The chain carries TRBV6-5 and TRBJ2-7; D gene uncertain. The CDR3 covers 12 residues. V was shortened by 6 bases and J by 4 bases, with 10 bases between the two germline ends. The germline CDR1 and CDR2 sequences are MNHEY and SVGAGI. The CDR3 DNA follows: TGTGCCAGCAGGGCCCGTGGGTACGAGCAGTACTTC. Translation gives CASRARGYEQYF.

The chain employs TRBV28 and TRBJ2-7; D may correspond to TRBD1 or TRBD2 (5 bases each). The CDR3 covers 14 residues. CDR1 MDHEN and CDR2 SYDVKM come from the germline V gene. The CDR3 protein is CGSGGSLGRYEQYF. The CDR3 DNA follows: TGTGGCAGTGGGGGATCCCTAGGGAGATACGAGCAGTACTTC. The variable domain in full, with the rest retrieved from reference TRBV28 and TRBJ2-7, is DVKVTQSSRYLVKRTGEKVFLECVQDMDHENMFWYRQDPGLGLRLIYFSYDVKMKEKGDIPEGYSVSREKKERFSLILESASTNQTSMYLCGSGGSLGRYEQYFGPGTRLTVT.

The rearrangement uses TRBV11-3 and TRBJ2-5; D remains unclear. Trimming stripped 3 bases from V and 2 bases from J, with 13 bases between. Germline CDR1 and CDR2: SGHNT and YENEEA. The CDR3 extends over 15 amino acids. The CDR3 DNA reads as TGTGCCAGCAGCTTGGGCCAGATAGCACAAGAGACCCAGTACTTC. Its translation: CASSLGQIAQETQYF.

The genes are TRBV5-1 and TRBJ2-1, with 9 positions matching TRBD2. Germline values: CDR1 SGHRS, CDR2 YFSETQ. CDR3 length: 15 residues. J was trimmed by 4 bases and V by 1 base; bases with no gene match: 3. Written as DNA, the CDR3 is TGCGCCAGCAGCTTGACTAGCGGGTCATACAATGAGCAGTTCTTC. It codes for CASSLTSGSYNEQFF.

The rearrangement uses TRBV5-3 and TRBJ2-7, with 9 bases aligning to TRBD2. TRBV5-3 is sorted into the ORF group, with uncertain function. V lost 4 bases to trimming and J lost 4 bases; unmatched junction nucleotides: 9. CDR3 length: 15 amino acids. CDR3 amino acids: CARSIPSGMAYEQYF. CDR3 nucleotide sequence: TGTGCCAGAAGCATCCCTAGCGGGATGGCGTACGAGCAGTACTTC.

As DNA, the CDR3 is TGCGCCAGCAGCTTGGCCCGGCAAGAGACCCAGTACTTC. Its protein is CASSLARQETQYF. This chain uses TRBV5-1 with TRBJ2-5; D is undetermined. Germline V lookup: CDR1 SGHRS, CDR2 YFSETQ. The CDR3 consists of 13 residues. The ends were cut back, 0 bases at V and 2 bases at J, with 5 bases in the middle.

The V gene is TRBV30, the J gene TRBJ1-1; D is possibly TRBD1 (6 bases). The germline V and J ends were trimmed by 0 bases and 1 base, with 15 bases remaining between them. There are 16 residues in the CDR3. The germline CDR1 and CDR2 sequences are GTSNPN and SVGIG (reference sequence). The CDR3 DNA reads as TGTGCCTGGAGTGTACTGACAGGCCGGAGGAACACTGAAGCTTTCTTT. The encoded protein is CAWSVLTGRRNTEAFF. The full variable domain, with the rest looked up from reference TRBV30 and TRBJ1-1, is SQTIHQWPATLVQPVGSPLSLECTVEGTSNPNLYWYRQAAGRGLQLLFYSVGIGQISSEVPQNLSASRPQDRQFILSSKKLLLSDSGFYLCAWSVLTGRRNTEAFFGQGTRLTVV.

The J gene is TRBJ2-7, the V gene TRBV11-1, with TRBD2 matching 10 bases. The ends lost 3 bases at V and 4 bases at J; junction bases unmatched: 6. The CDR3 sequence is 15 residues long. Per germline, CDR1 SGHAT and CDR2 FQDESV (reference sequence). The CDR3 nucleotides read TGTGCCAGCAGCTTTTCCCTGACTAGCGGGTACGAGCAGTACTTC. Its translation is CASSFSLTSGYEQYF. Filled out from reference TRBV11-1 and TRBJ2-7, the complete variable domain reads EAEVAQSPRYKITEKSQAVAFWCDPISGHATLYWYRQILGQGPELLVQFQDESVVDDSQLPKDRFSAERLKGVDSTLKIQPAELGDSAMYLCASSFSLTSGYEQYFGPGTRLTVT.